The 30 T cell receptor beta chains below all came from one sample that was sequenced in a study of T cells after yellow fever vaccination. From the 5' RACE reads, TCRdb called clonotypes with MiXCR, one entry per CDR3 protein. The data contain 250,000 to 400,000 distinct CDR3 sequences, 4% to 5.5% of them singletons. The sequenced sample was PBMCs, obtained 15 days after the yellow fever booster vaccination. The receptors here all came from a young man who received the YFV17D yellow fever vaccine.

Many counts were recorded for this clonotype. The gene calls are TRBV7-2 and TRBJ1-1; no clear D. CDR3 size: 13 residues. V shed 1 base and J shed 8 bases, with 11 bases lying between them. Germline V CDR1 and CDR2: SGHTA, FQGNSA. CDR3 in amino acids: CASSLGAVLEAFF. CDR3 bases: TGTGCCAGCAGCTTAGGGGCGGTCCTAGAAGCTTTCTTT.

This clonotype has more than one count but fewer than ten. This sequence joins TRBV20-1 and TRBJ1-2; D is ambiguous. With 2 bases removed from V and 0 bases from J, the gap between germline ends came to 10 bases. The germline gives CDR1 DFQATT, CDR2 SNEGSKA (reference sequence). CDR3 length: 14 residues. CDR3 sequence: CSARLGRANYGYTF. The DNA of the CDR3 is TGCAGTGCTAGATTGGGAAGGGCTAACTATGGCTACACCTTC.

CDR3 bases: TGTGCCAGCACAAGAGGGAGGCAGTATTTT. Translated: CASTRGRQYF. The chain is built from TRBV12-3 or TRBV12-4 and TRBJ2-3; D is possibly TRBD2 (5 bases). Trimming stripped 7 bases from V and 11 bases from J, with 10 bases between. The CDR3 spans 10 residues.

This sequence joins TRBV4-3 and TRBJ1-4; D not resolved. V lost 0 bases and J 7 bases, leaving 15 bases between the germline ends. The CDR3 sequence is 16 residues long. The germline V gene encodes CDR1 LGHNA and CDR2 YSLEER. Written as DNA, the CDR3 is TGCGCCAGCAGCCAAGATCGGACCGGTGGCGGTGAAAAACTGTTTTTT. As protein: CASSQDRTGGGEKLFF.

This clonotype came up a few times. The V call is TRBV10-2, the J call TRBJ2-7; TRBD1 is a possible D gene (5 bases). In germline, CDR1 is WSHSY, CDR2 SAAADI. Trimming took off 0 bases at V and 3 bases at J, with 12 bases between the two ends. This CDR3 has 15 amino acids. The CDR3 sequence is CASSESSGQYYEQYF. DNA of the CDR3: TGCGCCAGCAGTGAGTCGTCAGGACAATACTACGAGCAGTACTTC.

This clonotype has at least ten counts. This chain connects TRBV6-5 to TRBJ2-3; 8 nucleotides match TRBD2. Germline loops: CDR1 MNHEY, CDR2 SVGAGI. The ends lost 5 bases at V and 1 base at J; junction bases unmatched: 11. The length of the CDR3 is 17 residues. This CDR3 is CASSRPLGAGGTDTQYF. CDR3 DNA sequence: TGTGCCAGCAGTCGTCCCCTGGGAGCGGGGGGCACAGATACGCAGTATTTT.

The genes are TRBV5-4 and TRBJ2-1; no definite D call. V shed 3 bases and J shed 9 bases, with 10 bases lying between them. This CDR3 contains 12 residues. Germline CDR1 reads SGHNT; CDR2 reads YYREEE (reference sequence). In DNA form, the CDR3 reads TGTGCCAGCAGCTGGTCTAGTGCTGAGCAGTTCTTC. Encoded protein: CASSWSSAEQFF.

This rearrangement joins TRBV10-1 to TRBJ2-7; no firm D call. The V end was cut by 2 bases, the J end by 3 bases, with 8 bases between. This CDR3 comprises 13 residues. In germline, CDR1 is WNHNN, CDR2 SYGVQD (reference sequence). CDR3 DNA: TGCGCCAGCAGTGAGAGCCAGCTCTACGAGCAGTACTTC. This encodes CASSESQLYEQYF.

The table lists this clonotype with many counts. The chain joins TRBV4-1 to TRBJ2-1; a possible D gene is TRBD2 (6 bases). Germline CDR1 is MGHRA and CDR2 is YSYEKL. The CDR3 is made up of 18 amino acids. V was cut by 1 base and J by 5 bases, with 21 bases left in between. The CDR3 sequence: CASSQGPLIGGTDNEQFF. CDR3 DNA sequence: TGCGCCAGCAGCCAAGGCCCACTAATTGGGGGGACCGACAATGAGCAGTTCTTC.

The chain links TRBV9 to TRBJ1-1; D is undetermined. Trimming shortened V by 0 bases and J by 1 base, and 13 bases separated the two germline ends. CDR1 is SGDLS, CDR2 YYNGEE, per germline. The CDR3 length is 16 residues. The CDR3 nucleotides are TGTGCCAGCAGCGTAGCGGCCCAATACGGGAACACTGAAGCTTTCTTT. It encodes CASSVAAQYGNTEAFF. Combining the CDR3 with reference TRBV9 and TRBJ1-1 gives the whole variable domain DSGVTQTPKHLITATGQRVTLRCSPRSGDLSVYWYQQSLDQGLQFLIQYYNGEERAKGNILERFSAQQFPDLHSELNLSSLELGDSALYFCASSVAAQYGNTEAFFGQGTRLTVV.

This clonotype turned up a few times. V gene TRBV5-6 combines with J gene TRBJ2-1; unclear D gene. V was trimmed by 2 bases and J by 10 bases, leaving 16 bases between them. Germline V gene lookup returns CDR1 SGHDT and CDR2 YYEEEE. CDR3 length: 14 residues. The CDR3 sequence is CASSFRAVTPEQFF. The CDR3 DNA reads TGTGCCAGCAGCTTCCGAGCCGTTACACCAGAGCAGTTCTTC.

The table lists this clonotype with a few counts. DNA of the CDR3: TGCGCCAGCAGCTACCCCCGGATAGCGGGGTCGAACACCGGGGAGCTGTTTTTT. This translates into CASSYPRIAGSNTGELFF. The rearrangement links TRBV5-1 to TRBJ2-2; 8 nucleotides align to TRBD2. Germline V gene lookup returns CDR1 SGHRS and CDR2 YFSETQ. There are 18 residues in the CDR3. The ends lost 3 bases at V and 0 bases at J; junction bases unmatched: 10.

The rearrangement joins TRBV30 to TRBJ1-2; D unclear. Germline-derived CDR1 and CDR2 are GTSNPN and SVGIG (reference sequence). The ends were cut back, 5 bases at V and 9 bases at J, with 16 bases in the middle. The CDR3 runs to 12 residues. The CDR3 sequence is CAWARTDKSYTF. CDR3 DNA sequence: TGTGCCTGGGCCCGGACGGATAAGAGCTACACCTTC.

This clonotype occurred a few times. This rearrangement joins TRBV27 to TRBJ2-1, with TRBD1 as a possible D gene (6 bases). V was cut by 10 bases and J by 5 bases, with 15 bases left in between. CDR3 length: 13 residues. Germline V gives CDR1 MNHEY, CDR2 SMNVEV (reference sequence). The DNA for the CDR3 is TGTGCCACCTGGGGGCTCCCCAACAATGAGCAGTTCTTC. Translating it yields CATWGLPNNEQFF.

This clonotype has a count of ten or more. The chain couples TRBV5-5 to TRBJ2-7; a possible D gene is TRBD2 (6 bases). The CDR3 sequence is 14 residues long. V dropped 0 bases and J dropped 6 bases, with 13 bases sitting between them. The germline V gene encodes CDR1 SGHKS and CDR2 YYEKEE (reference sequence). DNA for the CDR3: TGTGCCAGCAGCTTGGCCGGGGGAATGGGCGAGCAGTACTTC. Translation: CASSLAGGMGEQYF.

A few counts support this clonotype. The rearrangement uses TRBV7-2 and TRBJ1-5; D remains unclear. The CDR3 contains 14 residues. V gave up 5 bases and J gave up 6 bases, with 14 bases separating them. Germline assignment: CDR1 SGHTA and CDR2 FQGNSA. CDR3 sequence (DNA): TGTGCCAGCAGCCCCGGAGTGATGGGTCAGCCCCAGCATTTT. This sequence encodes CASSPGVMGQPQHF.

This clonotype was recorded many times. The gene calls are TRBV5-1 and TRBJ1-2; D gene unclear. Germline V gives CDR1 SGHRS, CDR2 YFSETQ. Trimming pared 5 bases from V and 8 bases from J, leaving 16 bases between. CDR3 length equals 13 residues. CDR3 in amino acids: CASSSDRLRGYTF. The CDR3, as DNA: TGCGCCAGCAGTTCGGACCGCCTAAGAGGCTACACCTTC.

This clonotype showed up many times. The V and J genes are TRBV7-7 and TRBJ1-1, with D unclear. Trimming stripped 4 bases from V and 5 bases from J, with 11 bases between. This CDR3 has 13 amino acids. In germline, CDR1 is SSHAT, CDR2 FNYEAQ (reference sequence). The CDR3 spells CASSSGRGTEAFF. The CDR3 DNA follows: TGTGCCAGCAGCTCCGGACGTGGGACTGAAGCTTTCTTT.

This chain connects TRBV7-9 to TRBJ2-3, with D tentatively TRBD1 (6 bases). This CDR3 contains 14 residues. V was pared by 4 bases and J by 4 bases, with 12 bases between. The germline V gene has CDR1 SEHNR and CDR2 FQNEAQ (reference sequence). The CDR3 bases are TGTGCCAGCAGCTCCTTCAGGGGCTCAGATACGCAGTATTTT. Amino acid sequence: CASSSFRGSDTQYF. Using reference TRBV7-9 and TRBJ2-3 for the parts outside the CDR3, the full variable domain is DTGVSQNPRHKITKRGQNVTFRCDPISEHNRLYWYRQTLGQGPEFLTYFQNEAQLEKSRLLSDRFSAERPKGSFSTLEIQRTEQGDSAMYLCASSSFRGSDTQYFGPGTRLTVL.

The chain uses TRBV6-2 or TRBV6-3 and TRBJ2-7; 7 bases match TRBD2. This CDR3 is built from 16 residues. J was trimmed by 1 base and V by 1 base; bases with no gene match: 7. Germline CDR1 and CDR2: MNHEY and SVGEGT. CDR3: CASSYWFSGISYEQYF. Here the CDR3 DNA reads TGTGCCAGCAGTTACTGGTTCAGCGGGATTTCCTACGAGCAGTACTTC.

The sample holds a few counts of this clonotype. The chain uses TRBV7-2 and TRBJ2-7; TRBD2 aligns across 9 bases. With V trimmed by 1 base and J by 0 bases, 1 base remained unmatched. The CDR3 extends over 15 amino acids. The V gene's germline CDR1 is SGHTA and CDR2 FQGNSA. CDR3 DNA sequence: TGTGCCAGCAGCTTAGTTAGCGGGGGCTCCTACGAGCAGTACGTC. Its translation is CASSLVSGGSYEQYV.

This clonotype was counted many times. The chain employs TRBV5-1 and TRBJ2-7; 7 nucleotides match TRBD1. V lost 5 bases, J lost 5 bases, and 7 bases stayed unmatched. Germline CDR1 reads SGHRS; CDR2 reads YFSETQ. This CDR3 is 13 amino acids long. The CDR3 loop is CASSLGQADEQYF. In nucleotides, the CDR3 is TGCGCCAGCAGTCTAGGACAGGCCGACGAGCAGTACTTC.

The V and J genes are TRBV10-3 and TRBJ2-6; D call uncertain. The germline V and J ends were trimmed by 6 bases and 0 bases, with 9 bases remaining between them. The CDR3 sequence is 15 residues long. Germline CDR1 and CDR2: ENHRY and SYGVKD. The chain's CDR3 is CAISGRYSGANVLTF. In DNA, the CDR3 is TGTGCCATCAGCGGACGGTACTCTGGGGCCAACGTCCTGACTTTC.

This clonotype turned up a few times. This rearrangement joins TRBV12-3 or TRBV12-4 to TRBJ1-1, with D uncertain. There are 13 residues in the CDR3. Deletions cut 1 base from V and 3 bases from J, with 6 bases between. The CDR3 spells CASSLGMDTEAFF. Written as DNA, the CDR3 is TGTGCCAGCAGTTTAGGTATGGACACTGAAGCTTTCTTT.

This clonotype was found once. This may come from a read error, since a much larger clone is one base off. The chain carries TRBV7-2 and TRBJ2-5; TRBD2 is a possible D gene (5 bases). The V gene's germline CDR1 is SGHTA and CDR2 FQGNSA. The CDR3 is 14 residues long. CDR3: CASSFGPKGETHYF. The CDR3, as DNA: TGTGCCAGCAGCTTTGGACCCAAGGGAGAGACCCATTACTTC.

This clonotype has just a few counts. The chain links TRBV7-9 to TRBJ2-5, with TRBD2 as a possible D gene (5 bases). This CDR3 has 14 amino acids. Germline loops: CDR1 SEHNR, CDR2 FQNEAQ (reference sequence). V was shortened by 7 bases and J by 5 bases, with 17 bases between the two germline ends. CDR3 sequence: CASTPDLALETQYF. The CDR3 coding sequence is TGTGCCAGCACCCCGGATCTAGCTTTGGAGACCCAGTACTTC.

This clonotype has at least ten counts. V gene TRBV12-3 or TRBV12-4 combines with J gene TRBJ2-3; D is uncertain. This CDR3 spans 17 amino acids. V shed 2 bases and J shed 2 bases, with 17 bases lying between them. CDR3 nucleotides: TGTGCCAGCAGTTTATTCGGTGAAGGTCTTTTCACAGATACGCAGTATTTT. Protein sequence: CASSLFGEGLFTDTQYF.

This clonotype was seen more than once but under ten times. V usage is TRBV20-1 and J usage is TRBJ2-7; maybe TRBD1 (6 bases). The CDR3 has 12 amino acids. Germline V gene data show CDR1 as DFQATT and CDR2 as SNEGSKA (reference sequence). Trimming stripped 5 bases from V and 2 bases from J, with 10 bases between. The CDR3 bases are TGCAGTGCTGTGGACAGCCCCTACGAGCAGTACTTC. As protein: CSAVDSPYEQYF.

Only a few counts were recorded for this clonotype. This chain links TRBV12-3 or TRBV12-4 with TRBJ1-1; unclear D gene. Trimming shortened V by 6 bases and J by 4 bases, and 9 bases separated the two germline ends. The CDR3 is made up of 12 amino acids. CDR3 residues: CASRVSPTEAFF. DNA of the CDR3: TGTGCCAGCAGAGTTAGCCCCACTGAAGCTTTCTTT.

This clonotype showed up just a few times. The chain joins TRBV10-1 to TRBJ1-1; D remains ambiguous. Trimming stripped 4 bases from V and 1 base from J, with 10 bases between. This CDR3 has 14 amino acids. Per germline, CDR1 WNHNN and CDR2 SYGVQD (reference sequence). The CDR3 region has the DNA TGCGCCAGCAGTGGATTCGCCAAGAACACTGAAGCTTTCTTT. This codes for CASSGFAKNTEAFF.